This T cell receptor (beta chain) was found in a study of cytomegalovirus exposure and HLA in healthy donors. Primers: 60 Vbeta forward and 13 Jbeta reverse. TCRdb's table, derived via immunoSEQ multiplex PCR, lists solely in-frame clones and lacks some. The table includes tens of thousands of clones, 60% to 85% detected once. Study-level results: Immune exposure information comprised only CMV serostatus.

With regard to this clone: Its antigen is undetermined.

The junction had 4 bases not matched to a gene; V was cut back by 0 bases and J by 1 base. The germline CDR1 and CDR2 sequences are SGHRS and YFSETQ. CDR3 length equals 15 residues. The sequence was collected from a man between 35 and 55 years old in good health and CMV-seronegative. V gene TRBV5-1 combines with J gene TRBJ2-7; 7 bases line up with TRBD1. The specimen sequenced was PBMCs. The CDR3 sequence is CASSLDRTGSYEQYF. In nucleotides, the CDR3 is TGCGCCAGCAGCTTGGACAGGACAGGATCCTACGAGCAGTACTTC. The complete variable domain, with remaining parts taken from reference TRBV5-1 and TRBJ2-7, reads KAGVTQTPRYLIKTRGQQVTLSCSPISGHRSVSWYQQTPGQGLQFLFEYFSETQRNKGNFPGRFSGRQFSNSRSEMNVSTLELGDSALYLCASSLDRTGSYEQYFGPGTRLTVT.